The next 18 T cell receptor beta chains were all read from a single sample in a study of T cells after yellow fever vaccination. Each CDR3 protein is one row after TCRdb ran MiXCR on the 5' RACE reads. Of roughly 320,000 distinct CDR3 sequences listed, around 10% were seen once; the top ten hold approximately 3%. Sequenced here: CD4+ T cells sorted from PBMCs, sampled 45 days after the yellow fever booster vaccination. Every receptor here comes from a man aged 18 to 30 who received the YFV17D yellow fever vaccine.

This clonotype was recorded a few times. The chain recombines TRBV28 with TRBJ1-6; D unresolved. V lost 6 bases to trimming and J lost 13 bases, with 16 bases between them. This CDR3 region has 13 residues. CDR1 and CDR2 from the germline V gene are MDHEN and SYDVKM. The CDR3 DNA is TGTGCCAGCAGCGGGTCCTCTATTCAGCCCCTCCACTTT. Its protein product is CASSGSSIQPLHF.

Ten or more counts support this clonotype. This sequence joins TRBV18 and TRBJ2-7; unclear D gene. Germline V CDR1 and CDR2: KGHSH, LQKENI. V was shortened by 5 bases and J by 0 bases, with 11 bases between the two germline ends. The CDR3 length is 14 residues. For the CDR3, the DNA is TGTGCCAGCTCAGTGGGCCGGAGCTCCTACGAGCAGTACTTC. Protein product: CASSVGRSSYEQYF.

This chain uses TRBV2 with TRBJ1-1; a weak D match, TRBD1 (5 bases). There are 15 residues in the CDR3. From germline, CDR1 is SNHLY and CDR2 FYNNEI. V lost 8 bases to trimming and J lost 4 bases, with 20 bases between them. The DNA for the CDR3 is TGTGCCAGCGCGGGACGGACGTTCATGGGCACTGAAGCTTTCTTT. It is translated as CASAGRTFMGTEAFF.

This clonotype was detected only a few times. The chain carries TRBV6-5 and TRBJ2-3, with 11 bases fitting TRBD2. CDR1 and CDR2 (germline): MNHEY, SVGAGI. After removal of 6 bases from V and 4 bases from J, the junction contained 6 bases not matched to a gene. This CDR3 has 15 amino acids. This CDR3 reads CASRLSGGASDTQYF. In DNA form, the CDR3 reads TGTGCCAGCAGGCTTAGCGGGGGGGCATCAGATACGCAGTATTTT.

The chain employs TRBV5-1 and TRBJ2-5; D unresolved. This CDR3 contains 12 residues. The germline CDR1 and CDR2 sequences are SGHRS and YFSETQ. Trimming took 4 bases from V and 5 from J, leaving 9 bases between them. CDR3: CASSTDVETQYF. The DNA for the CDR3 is TGCGCCAGCAGCACCGATGTGGAGACCCAGTACTTC. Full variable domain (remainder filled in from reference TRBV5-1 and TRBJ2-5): KAGVTQTPRYLIKTRGQQVTLSCSPISGHRSVSWYQQTPGQGLQFLFEYFSETQRNKGNFPGRFSGRQFSNSRSEMNVSTLELGDSALYLCASSTDVETQYFGPGTRLLVL.

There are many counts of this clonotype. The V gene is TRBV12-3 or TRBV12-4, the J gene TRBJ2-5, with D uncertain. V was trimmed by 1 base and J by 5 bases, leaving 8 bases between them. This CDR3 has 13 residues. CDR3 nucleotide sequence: TGTGCCAGCAGTTTAGGGGGTTGGGAGACCCAGTACTTC. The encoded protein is CASSLGGWETQYF.

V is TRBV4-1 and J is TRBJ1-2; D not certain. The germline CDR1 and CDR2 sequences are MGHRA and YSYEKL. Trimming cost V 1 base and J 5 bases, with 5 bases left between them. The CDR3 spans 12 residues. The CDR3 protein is CASSQATYGYTF. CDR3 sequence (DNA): TGCGCCAGCAGCCAAGCCACGTATGGCTACACCTTC.

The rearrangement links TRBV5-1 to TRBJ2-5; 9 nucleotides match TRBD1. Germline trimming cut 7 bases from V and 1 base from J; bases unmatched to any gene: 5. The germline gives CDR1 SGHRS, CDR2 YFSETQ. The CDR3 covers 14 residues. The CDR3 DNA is TGCGCCAGCCCGGGACAGGGTACCCAAGAGACCCAGTACTTC. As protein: CASPGQGTQETQYF.

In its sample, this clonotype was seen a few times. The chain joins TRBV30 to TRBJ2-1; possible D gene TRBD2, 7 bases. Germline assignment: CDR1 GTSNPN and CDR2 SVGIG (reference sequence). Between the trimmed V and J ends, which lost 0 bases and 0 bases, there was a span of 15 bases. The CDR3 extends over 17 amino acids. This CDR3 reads CAWSVGAGGASYNEQFF. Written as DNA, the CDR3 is TGTGCCTGGAGTGTAGGGGCTGGGGGGGCCTCCTACAATGAGCAGTTCTTC.

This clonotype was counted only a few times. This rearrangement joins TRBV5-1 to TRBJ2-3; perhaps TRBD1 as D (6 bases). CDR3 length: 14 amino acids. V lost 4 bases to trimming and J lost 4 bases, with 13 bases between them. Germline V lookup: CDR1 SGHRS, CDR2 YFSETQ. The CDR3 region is CASSNLQGPDTQYF. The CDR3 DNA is TGCGCCAGCAGCAACCTACAGGGCCCAGATACGCAGTATTTT.

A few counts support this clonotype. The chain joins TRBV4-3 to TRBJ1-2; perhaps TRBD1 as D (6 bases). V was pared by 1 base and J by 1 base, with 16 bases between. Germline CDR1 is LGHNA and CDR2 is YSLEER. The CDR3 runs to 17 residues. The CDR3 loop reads CASSQVGGQPINYGYTF. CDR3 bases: TGCGCCAGCAGCCAAGTAGGAGGACAGCCGATTAACTATGGCTACACCTTC.

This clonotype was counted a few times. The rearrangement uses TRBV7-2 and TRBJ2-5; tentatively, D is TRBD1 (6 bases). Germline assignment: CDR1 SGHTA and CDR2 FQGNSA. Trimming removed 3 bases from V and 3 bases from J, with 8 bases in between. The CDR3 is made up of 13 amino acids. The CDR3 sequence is CASSLGHKETQYF. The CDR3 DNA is TGTGCCAGCAGCTTGGGACATAAAGAGACCCAGTACTTC.

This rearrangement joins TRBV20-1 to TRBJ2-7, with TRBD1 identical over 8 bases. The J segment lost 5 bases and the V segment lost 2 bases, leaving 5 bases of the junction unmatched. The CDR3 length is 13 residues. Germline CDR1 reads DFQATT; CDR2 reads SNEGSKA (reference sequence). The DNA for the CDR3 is TGCAGTGCTAGAATCCAGGGGGCCAACGAGCAGTACTTC. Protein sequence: CSARIQGANEQYF.

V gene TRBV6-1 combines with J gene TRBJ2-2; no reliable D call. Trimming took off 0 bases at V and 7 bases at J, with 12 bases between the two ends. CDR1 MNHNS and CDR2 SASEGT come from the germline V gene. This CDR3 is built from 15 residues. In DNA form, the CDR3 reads TGTGCCAGCAGTGAAGCGGAACCAGTTGTCGGGGAGCTGTTTTTT. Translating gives CASSEAEPVVGELFF.

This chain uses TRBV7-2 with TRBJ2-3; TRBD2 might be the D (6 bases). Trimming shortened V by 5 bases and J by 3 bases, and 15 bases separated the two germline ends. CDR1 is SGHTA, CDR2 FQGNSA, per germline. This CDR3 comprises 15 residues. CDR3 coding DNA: TGTGCCAGCAGCCAAGGCGGGACCTTAACAGATACGCAGTATTTT. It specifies CASSQGGTLTDTQYF.

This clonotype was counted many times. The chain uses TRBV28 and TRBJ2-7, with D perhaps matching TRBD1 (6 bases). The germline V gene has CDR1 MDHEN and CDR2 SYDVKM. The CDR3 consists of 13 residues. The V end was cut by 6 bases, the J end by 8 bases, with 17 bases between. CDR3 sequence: CASSTSRDMKQYV. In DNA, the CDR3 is TGTGCCAGCAGCACCAGCCGGGACATGAAGCAGTACGTC.

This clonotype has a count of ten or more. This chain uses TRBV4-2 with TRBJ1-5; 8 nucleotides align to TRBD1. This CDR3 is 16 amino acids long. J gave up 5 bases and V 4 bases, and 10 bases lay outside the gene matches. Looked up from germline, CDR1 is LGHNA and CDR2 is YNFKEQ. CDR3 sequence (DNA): TGTGCCAGCAGCCTCCACGCACAGGGGGAGGATCAGCCCCAGCATTTT. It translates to CASSLHAQGEDQPQHF.

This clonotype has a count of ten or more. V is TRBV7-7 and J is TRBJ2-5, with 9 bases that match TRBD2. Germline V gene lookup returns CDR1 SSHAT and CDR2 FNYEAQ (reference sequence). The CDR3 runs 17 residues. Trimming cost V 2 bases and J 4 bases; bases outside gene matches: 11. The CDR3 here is CASSLSPAGGRGETQYF. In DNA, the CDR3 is TGTGCCAGCAGCTTATCGCCAGCGGGGGGTCGGGGAGAGACCCAGTACTTC.